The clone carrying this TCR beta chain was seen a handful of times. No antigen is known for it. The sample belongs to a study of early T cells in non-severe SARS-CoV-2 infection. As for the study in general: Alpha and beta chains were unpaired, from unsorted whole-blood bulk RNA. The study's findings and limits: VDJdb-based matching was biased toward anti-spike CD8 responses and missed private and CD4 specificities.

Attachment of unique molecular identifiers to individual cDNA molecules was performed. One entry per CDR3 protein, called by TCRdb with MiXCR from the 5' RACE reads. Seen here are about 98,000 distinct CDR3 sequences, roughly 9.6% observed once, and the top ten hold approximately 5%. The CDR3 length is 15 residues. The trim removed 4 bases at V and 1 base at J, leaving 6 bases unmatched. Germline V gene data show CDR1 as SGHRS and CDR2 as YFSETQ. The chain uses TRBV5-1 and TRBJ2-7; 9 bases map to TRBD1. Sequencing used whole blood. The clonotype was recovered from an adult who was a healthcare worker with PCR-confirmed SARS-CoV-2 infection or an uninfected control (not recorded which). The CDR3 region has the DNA TGCGCCAGCAGCGAGGGGACAGGGCAATCCTACGAGCAGTACTTC. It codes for CASSEGTGQSYEQYF.